Listed below are T cell receptor beta chains from one sample, sequenced in a study of T cell repertoires in cytomegalovirus infection. MiXCR, applied by TCRdb to the reads, yields one record per CDR3 protein. The sample shows fewer than 1,000,000 distinct CDR3 sequences, 31% of them seen only once. Antigen specificity for these receptors is unknown. This specimen was cultured CD8+ T cells from PBMCs, taken from culture after CMV antigen stimulation. The receptors come from a human donor in good health (CMV status not recorded). Some clones in this sample may be carry-over from other donors' samples. The CDR3 runs from the conserved cysteine through the conserved F or W. A D gene is named only where the DNA matches it firmly. Size tells how often a clone was seen (once, few, many) or the class of an expanded clone, and some rows leave it out.

cdr3_length	v_call	j_call	clone_size	d_call	cdr3_aa	cdr3_nt
15	TRBV4-1	TRBJ1-5	.	TRBD1	CASRSSGQSYQPQHF	TGCGCCAGCAGGTCCTCGGGACAGAGCTATCAGCCCCAGCATTTT
16	TRBV5-1	TRBJ2-5	.	.	CASSLGWQGDGETQYF	TGCGCCAGCAGCTTGGGATGGCAGGGTGATGGGGAGACCCAGTACTTC
12	TRBV19	TRBJ2-2	few	.	CASKDGTGELFF	TGTGCCAGTAAAGATGGTACCGGGGAGCTGTTTTTT
13	TRBV7-2	TRBJ2-5	medium-sized	.	CASSPGLRETQYF	TGTGCCAGCAGCCCCGGACTGAGGGAGACCCAGTACTTC
18	TRBV7-8	TRBJ2-2	many	.	CASSWADLTSPNTGELFF	TGTGCCAGCTCCTGGGCGGATCTGACCTCTCCGAACACCGGGGAGCTGTTTTTT
16	TRBV7-9	TRBJ2-1	few	.	CASSTTDSPVNNEQFF	TGTGCCAGCAGCACAACGGACAGTCCAGTTAACAATGAGCAGTTCTTC
13	TRBV5-1	TRBJ2-2	.	.	CASSLPGPEELFF	TGCGCCAGCAGCTTGCCGGGCCCGGAGGAGCTGTTTTTT
15	TRBV10-3	TRBJ2-5	.	.	CAISEFRQPQETQYF	TGTGCCATCAGTGAGTTCAGACAGCCCCAAGAGACCCAGTACTTC
14	TRBV7-8	TRBJ2-5	many	.	CASRFRGIQETQYF	TGTGCCAGCAGGTTCCGCGGGATCCAAGAGACCCAGTACTTC
17	TRBV4-1	TRBJ2-3	few	TRBD1	CASSASATPRGTDTQYF	TGCGCCAGCAGCGCAAGCGCGACCCCCAGGGGGACAGATACGCAGTATTTT
13	TRBV27	TRBJ1-2	few	.	CASSSFGVYGYTF	TGTGCCAGCAGTTCTTTCGGGGTTTATGGCTACACCTTC
14	TRBV19	TRBJ2-7	few	.	CASSTGGPSYEQYF	TGTGCCAGTAGTACCGGGGGTCCCTCCTACGAGCAGTACTTC
15	TRBV27	TRBJ2-2	.	.	CASSFARGGPGELFF	TGTGCCAGCAGTTTTGCCAGGGGAGGGCCCGGGGAGCTGTTTTTT
16	TRBV4-1	TRBJ1-4	once	.	CASSPGQSATNEKLFF	TGCGCCAGCAGCCCCGGACAGTCGGCAACTAATGAAAAACTGTTTTTT
12	TRBV20-1	TRBJ2-1	few	.	CSARKSGKIEFF	TGCAGTGCTAGGAAGTCCGGGAAGATAGAGTTCTTC
12	TRBV7-2	TRBJ2-1	many	.	CASSFLGYEQFF	TGTGCCAGCAGCTTTTTGGGTTATGAGCAGTTCTTC
14	TRBV12-3/TRBV12-4	TRBJ2-7	few	TRBD1	CASRPGQGAVEQYF	TGTGCCAGCAGGCCGGGACAGGGGGCCGTCGAGCAGTACTTC
13	TRBV7-6	TRBJ1-2	many	TRBD1	CASSPGTADGYTF	TGTGCCAGCAGCCCCGGGACAGCGGATGGCTACACCTTC
13	TRBV7-6	TRBJ1-1	many	.	CASSRTRNTEAFF	TGTGCCAGCAGCCGGACGAGGAACACTGAAGCTTTCTTT
15	TRBV7-9	TRBJ2-1	.	TRBD2	CASSLPGLAYNEQFF	TGTGCCAGCAGCTTACCAGGACTAGCCTACAATGAGCAGTTCTTC
15	TRBV12-3/TRBV12-4	TRBJ1-1	.	TRBD1	CATLDRDVYDTEAFF	TGTGCCACCCTAGACAGGGACGTTTATGACACTGAAGCTTTCTTT
14	TRBV7-3	TRBJ2-4	.	TRBD1	CASSPTGGGLIQYF	TGTGCCAGCAGCCCGACAGGGGGAGGGCTCATTCAGTACTTC
13	TRBV12-3/TRBV12-4	TRBJ1-2	.	TRBD1	CASLWTGFYGYTF	TGTGCCAGCCTTTGGACAGGGTTTTATGGCTACACCTTC
19	TRBV7-9	TRBJ2-3	many	.	CASSLTTLIALRGPDTQYF	TGTGCCAGCAGCTTGACCACCTTAATAGCGCTACGAGGGCCAGATACGCAGTATTTT
16	TRBV7-2	TRBJ1-4	.	.	CASSLGWRDFNEKLFF	TGTGCCAGCAGCTTAGGGTGGCGGGACTTTAATGAAAAACTGTTTTTT
20	TRBV20-1	TRBJ1-6	.	TRBD1	CSAIERGQKNPSSYNSPLRF	TGCAGTGCTATTGAGAGGGGACAGAAAAACCCCAGCTCCTATAATTCACCCCTCCGCTTT
12	TRBV15	TRBJ2-2	.	.	CATITGAGELFF	TGTGCCACCATCACGGGGGCCGGGGAGCTGTTTTTT
17	TRBV10-2	TRBJ2-1	.	.	CASSDVPTSPWGDEQFF	TGCGCCAGCAGTGACGTCCCCACTTCCCCCTGGGGCGATGAGCAGTTCTTC
17	TRBV9	TRBJ1-3	.	.	CASSVAKYSDSGNTIYF	TGTGCCAGCAGCGTAGCTAAGTACAGCGACTCTGGAAACACCATATATTTT
17	TRBV10-3	TRBJ1-2	.	TRBD1	CAISEVVVGQGYYGYTF	TGTGCCATCAGTGAAGTCGTTGTAGGACAGGGCTACTATGGCTACACCTTC
14	TRBV12-3/TRBV12-4	TRBJ2-3	.	TRBD2	CAVRAGGLPDTQYF	TGTGCCGTCCGAGCGGGGGGCCTCCCAGATACGCAGTATTTT
13	TRBV7-9	TRBJ1-1	many	.	CASSEAGRPEAFF	TGTGCCAGCAGCGAGGCGGGCAGACCTGAAGCTTTCTTT
14	TRBV2	TRBJ1-2	.	TRBD1	CASSGGTGSYGYTF	TGTGCCAGCAGTGGTGGGACAGGTAGCTATGGCTACACCTTC
16	TRBV7-2	TRBJ2-5	.	TRBD2	CASSFLKSGGGETQYF	TGTGCCAGCAGCTTTTTAAAGAGCGGGGGGGGTGAGACCCAGTACTTC
17	TRBV7-2	TRBJ2-5	many	TRBD2	CASSLVGVSGAQETQYF	TGTGCCAGCAGCTTAGTTGGCGTTAGCGGGGCCCAAGAGACCCAGTACTTC
14	TRBV27	TRBJ1-1	.	TRBD1	CASSSYRGFTEAFF	TGTGCCAGCAGTTCTTACAGGGGATTTACTGAAGCTTTCTTT
13	TRBV29-1	TRBJ1-2	.	.	CSVESRLTPGYTF	TGCAGCGTTGAAAGTCGTCTCACGCCGGGCTACACCTTC
13	TRBV27	TRBJ1-1	.	.	CASSLGGALEAFF	TGTGCCAGCAGTTTAGGGGGGGCCCTTGAAGCTTTCTTT
19	TRBV7-6	TRBJ2-5	many	.	CASSLVPGLPRSDKETQYF	TGTGCCAGCAGCTTAGTACCTGGACTCCCCCGGTCTGACAAAGAGACCCAGTACTTC
19	TRBV29-1	TRBJ1-4	.	TRBD1	CSVEDRDRANPPPNEKLFF	TGCAGCGTTGAAGACCGGGACAGGGCTAATCCCCCACCTAATGAAAAACTGTTTTTT
15	TRBV6-5	TRBJ1-6	few	.	CASSFLAINDSPLHF	TGTGCCAGCAGTTTTTTAGCTATAAACGATTCACCCCTCCACTTT
14	TRBV6-2/TRBV6-3	TRBJ2-1	.	TRBD1	CASRVGQGASEQFF	TGTGCCAGCAGGGTAGGACAGGGGGCTAGTGAGCAGTTCTTC
12	TRBV12-3/TRBV12-4	TRBJ2-2	many	TRBD1	CASEGADGELFF	TGTGCCAGCGAGGGGGCGGACGGGGAGCTGTTTTTT
12	TRBV19	TRBJ1-2	.	.	CVSSIHSAGYTF	TGTGTCAGTAGTATACACAGCGCTGGCTACACCTTC
15	TRBV5-1	TRBJ2-2	many	.	CASSLIPENTGELFF	TGCGCCAGCAGCCTCATACCGGAAAACACCGGGGAGCTGTTTTTT
16	TRBV5-6	TRBJ2-1	few	TRBD2	CASYSGWGGTYNEQFF	TGTGCCAGCTACAGTGGATGGGGGGGGACCTACAATGAGCAGTTCTTC
15	TRBV7-6	TRBJ1-5	.	.	CASSVEHGNNQPQHF	TGTGCCAGCAGCGTGGAACATGGTAACAATCAGCCCCAGCATTTT